This TCR beta chain was recorded in a study of blood T cell repertoires in COVID-19. The wider study: Material from acute and convalescent COVID-19 was sourced from the United States, Italy and Spain.

The CDR3 covers 14 residues. The V gene end was trimmed by 0 bases and the J gene end by 2 bases; junction bases not matched to a gene: 0. Per the germline V gene, CDR1 is SGHRS and CDR2 is YFSETQ. Here immunoSEQ multiplex PCR was the method, and the copy in TCRdb shows in-frame clones only, minus some. The sample contains 130,000 or so clones, roughly 80% of which appear only once. The clonotype comes from a woman aged 70-85 years with COVID-19, enrolled during active disease. J is TRBJ2-5 and V is TRBV5-1, with 8 nucleotides matching TRBD2. The sequenced sample consisted of peripheral blood. CDR3 DNA: TGCGCCAGCAGCTTGGGCGGGGGGCAAGAGACCCAGTACTTC. This sequence encodes CASSLGGGQETQYF.